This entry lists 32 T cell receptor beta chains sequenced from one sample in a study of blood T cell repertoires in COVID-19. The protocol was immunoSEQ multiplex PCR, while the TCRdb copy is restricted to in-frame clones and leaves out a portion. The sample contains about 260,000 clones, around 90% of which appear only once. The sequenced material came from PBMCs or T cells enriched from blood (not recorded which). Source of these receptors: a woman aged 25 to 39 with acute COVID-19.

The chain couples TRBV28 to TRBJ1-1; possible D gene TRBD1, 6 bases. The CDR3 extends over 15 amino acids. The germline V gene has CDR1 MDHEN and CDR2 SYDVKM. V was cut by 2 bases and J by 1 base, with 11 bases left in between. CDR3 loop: CASSLMGARNTEAFF. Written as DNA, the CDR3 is TGTGCCAGCAGTTTAATGGGGGCCCGGAACACTGAAGCTTTCTTT.

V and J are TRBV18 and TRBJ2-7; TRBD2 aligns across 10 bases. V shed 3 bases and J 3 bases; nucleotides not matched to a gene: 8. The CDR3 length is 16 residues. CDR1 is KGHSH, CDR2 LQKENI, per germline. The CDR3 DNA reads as TGTGCCAGCTCACCCCAGCGGGAGGGCTATTTCTACGAGCAGTACTTC. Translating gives CASSPQREGYFYEQYF.

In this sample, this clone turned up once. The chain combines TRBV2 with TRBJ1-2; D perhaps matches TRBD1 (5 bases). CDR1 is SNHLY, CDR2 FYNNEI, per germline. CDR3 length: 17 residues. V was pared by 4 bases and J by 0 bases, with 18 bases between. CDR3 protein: CASSGGLGRFSNYGYTF. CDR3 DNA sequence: TGTGCCAGCAGTGGCGGTCTGGGGCGGTTCTCTAACTATGGCTACACCTTC.

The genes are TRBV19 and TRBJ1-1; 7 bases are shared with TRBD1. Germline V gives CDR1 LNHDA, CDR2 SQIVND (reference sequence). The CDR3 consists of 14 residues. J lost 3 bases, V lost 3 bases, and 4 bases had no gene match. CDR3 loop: CASSITRGDTEAFF. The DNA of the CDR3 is TGTGCCAGTAGTATCACCAGGGGGGACACTGAAGCTTTCTTT. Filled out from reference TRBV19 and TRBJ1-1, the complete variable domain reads DGGITQSPKYLFRKEGQNVTLSCEQNLNHDAMYWYRQDPGQGLRLIYYSQIVNDFQKGDIAEGYSVSREKKESFPLTVTSAQKNPTAFYLCASSITRGDTEAFFGQGTRLTVV.

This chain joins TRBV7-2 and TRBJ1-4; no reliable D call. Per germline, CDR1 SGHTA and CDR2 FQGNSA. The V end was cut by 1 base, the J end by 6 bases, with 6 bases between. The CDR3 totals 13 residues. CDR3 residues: CASSLESDEKLFF. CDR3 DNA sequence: TGTGCCAGCAGCTTAGAGTCAGATGAAAAACTGTTTTTT. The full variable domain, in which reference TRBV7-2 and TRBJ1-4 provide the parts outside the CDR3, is GAGVSQSPSNKVTEKGKDVELRCDPISGHTALYWYRQSLGQGLEFLIYFQGNSAPDKSGLPSDRFSAERTGGSVSTLTIQRTQQEDSAVYLCASSLESDEKLFFGSGTQLSVL.

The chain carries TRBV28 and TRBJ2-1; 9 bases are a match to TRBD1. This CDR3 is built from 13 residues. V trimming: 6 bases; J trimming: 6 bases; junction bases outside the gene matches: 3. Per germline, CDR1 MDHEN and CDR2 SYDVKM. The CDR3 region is CASRWTGVNEQFF. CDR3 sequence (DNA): TGTGCCAGCAGATGGACAGGGGTCAATGAGCAGTTCTTC.

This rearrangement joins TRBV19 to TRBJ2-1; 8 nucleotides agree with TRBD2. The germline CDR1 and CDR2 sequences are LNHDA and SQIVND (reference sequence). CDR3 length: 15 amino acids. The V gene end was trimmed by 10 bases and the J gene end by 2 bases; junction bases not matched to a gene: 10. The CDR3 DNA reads TGTGCCACTTCCCGGGGGGGTAGAACCTACAATGAGCAGTTCTTC. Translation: CATSRGGRTYNEQFF.

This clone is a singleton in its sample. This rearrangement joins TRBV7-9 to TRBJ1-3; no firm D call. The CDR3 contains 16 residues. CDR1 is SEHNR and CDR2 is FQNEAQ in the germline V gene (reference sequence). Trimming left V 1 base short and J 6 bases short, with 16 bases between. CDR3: CASSLEGVRPQNTIYF. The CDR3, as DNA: TGTGCCAGCAGCTTAGAAGGCGTCAGGCCCCAAAACACCATATATTTT.

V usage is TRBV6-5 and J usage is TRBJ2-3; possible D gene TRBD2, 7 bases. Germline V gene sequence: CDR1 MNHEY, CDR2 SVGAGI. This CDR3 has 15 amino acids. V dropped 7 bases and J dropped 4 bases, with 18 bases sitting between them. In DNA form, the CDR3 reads TGTGCCAGCACCCAACGGGGGGCGAGGGCAGATACGCAGTATTTT. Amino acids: CASTQRGARADTQYF.

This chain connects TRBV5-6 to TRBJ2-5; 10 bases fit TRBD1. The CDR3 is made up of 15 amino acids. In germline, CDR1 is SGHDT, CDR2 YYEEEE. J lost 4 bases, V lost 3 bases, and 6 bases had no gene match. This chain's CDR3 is CASSSGQGVSETQYF. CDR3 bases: TGTGCCAGCAGCTCCGGACAGGGGGTTTCAGAGACCCAGTACTTC.

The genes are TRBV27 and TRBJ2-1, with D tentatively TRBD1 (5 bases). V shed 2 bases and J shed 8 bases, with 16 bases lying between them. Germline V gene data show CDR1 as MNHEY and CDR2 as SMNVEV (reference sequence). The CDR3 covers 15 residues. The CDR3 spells CASSLGAWPTYEQFF. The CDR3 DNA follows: TGTGCCAGCAGTTTAGGGGCGTGGCCTACCTATGAGCAGTTCTTC.

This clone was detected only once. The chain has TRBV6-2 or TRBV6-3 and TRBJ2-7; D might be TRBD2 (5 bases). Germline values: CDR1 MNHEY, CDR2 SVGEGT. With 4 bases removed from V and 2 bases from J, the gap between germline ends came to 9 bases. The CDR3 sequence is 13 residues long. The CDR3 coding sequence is TGTGCCAGCAGTTTGGCGGGCACCTACGAGCAGTACTTC. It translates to CASSLAGTYEQYF.

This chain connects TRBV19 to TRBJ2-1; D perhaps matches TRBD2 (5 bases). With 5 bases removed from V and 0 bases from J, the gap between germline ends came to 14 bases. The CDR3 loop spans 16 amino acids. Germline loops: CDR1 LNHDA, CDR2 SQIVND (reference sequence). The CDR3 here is CASSPRRPSSYNEQFF. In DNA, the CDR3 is TGTGCCAGTAGTCCTCGGAGGCCGAGCTCCTACAATGAGCAGTTCTTC.

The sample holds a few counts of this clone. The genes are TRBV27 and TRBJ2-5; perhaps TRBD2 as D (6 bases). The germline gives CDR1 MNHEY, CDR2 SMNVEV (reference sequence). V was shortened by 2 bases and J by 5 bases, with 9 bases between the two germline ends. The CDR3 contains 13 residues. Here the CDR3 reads CASSLRGRETQYF. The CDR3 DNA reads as TGTGCCAGCAGTTTAAGAGGGAGGGAGACCCAGTACTTC.

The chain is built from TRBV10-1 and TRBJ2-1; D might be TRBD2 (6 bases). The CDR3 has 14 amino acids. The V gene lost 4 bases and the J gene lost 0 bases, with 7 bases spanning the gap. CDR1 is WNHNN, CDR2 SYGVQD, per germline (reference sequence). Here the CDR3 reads CASSAGSSYNEQFF. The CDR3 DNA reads TGCGCCAGCAGTGCCGGGAGCTCCTACAATGAGCAGTTCTTC.

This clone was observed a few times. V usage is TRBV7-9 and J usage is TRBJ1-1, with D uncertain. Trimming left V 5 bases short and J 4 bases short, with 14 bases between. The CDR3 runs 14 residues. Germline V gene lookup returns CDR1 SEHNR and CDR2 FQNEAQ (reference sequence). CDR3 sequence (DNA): TGTGCCAGCAGCCCCGACACAAGAAGCACTGAAGCTTTCTTT. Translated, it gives CASSPDTRSTEAFF.

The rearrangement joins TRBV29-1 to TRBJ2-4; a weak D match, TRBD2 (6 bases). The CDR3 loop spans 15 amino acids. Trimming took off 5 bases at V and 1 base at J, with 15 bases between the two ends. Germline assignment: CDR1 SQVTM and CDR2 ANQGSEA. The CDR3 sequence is CSVTKGGGAKNIQYF. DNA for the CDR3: TGCAGCGTTACGAAGGGTGGGGGGGCCAAAAACATTCAGTACTTC.

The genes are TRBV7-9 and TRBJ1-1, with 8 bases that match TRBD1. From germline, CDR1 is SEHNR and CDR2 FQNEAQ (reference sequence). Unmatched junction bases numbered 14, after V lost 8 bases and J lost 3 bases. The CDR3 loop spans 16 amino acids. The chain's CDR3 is CASASRGRLEDTEAFF. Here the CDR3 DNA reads TGTGCCAGCGCGAGCAGGGGGCGCCTAGAGGACACTGAAGCTTTCTTT. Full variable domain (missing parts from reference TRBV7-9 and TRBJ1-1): DTGVSQNPRHKITKRGQNVTFRCDPISEHNRLYWYRQTLGQGPEFLTYFQNEAQLEKSRLLSDRFSAERPKGSFSTLEIQRTEQGDSAMYLCASASRGRLEDTEAFFGQGTRLTVV.

The CDR3 sequence: CASSLAGGNTGELFF. CDR3 nucleotides: TGTGCCAGCAGCTTAGCGGGAGGGAACACCGGGGAGCTGTTTTTT. The rearrangement uses TRBV7-9 and TRBJ2-2; perhaps TRBD2 as D (6 bases). Germline values: CDR1 SEHNR, CDR2 FQNEAQ (reference sequence). With 0 bases removed from V and 1 base from J, the gap between germline ends came to 6 bases. The CDR3 is 15 amino acids.

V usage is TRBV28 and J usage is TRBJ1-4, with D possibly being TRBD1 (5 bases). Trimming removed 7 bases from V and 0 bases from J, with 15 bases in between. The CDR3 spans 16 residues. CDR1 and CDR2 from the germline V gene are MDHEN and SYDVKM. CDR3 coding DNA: TGTGCCAGCACCCTCGGGGGGGGGACAACTAATGAAAAACTGTTTTTT. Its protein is CASTLGGGTTNEKLFF.

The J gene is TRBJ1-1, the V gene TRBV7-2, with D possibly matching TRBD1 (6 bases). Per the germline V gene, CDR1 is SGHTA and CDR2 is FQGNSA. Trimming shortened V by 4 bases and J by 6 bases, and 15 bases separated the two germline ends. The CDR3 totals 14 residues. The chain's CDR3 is CASSSRGGQPEAFF. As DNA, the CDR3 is TGTGCCAGCAGCTCCCGGGGGGGGCAACCTGAAGCTTTCTTT.

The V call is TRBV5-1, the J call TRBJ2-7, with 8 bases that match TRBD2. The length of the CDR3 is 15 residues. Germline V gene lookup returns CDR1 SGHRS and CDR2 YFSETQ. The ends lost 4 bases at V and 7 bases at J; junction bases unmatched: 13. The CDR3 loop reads CASSPGTRASVEQYF. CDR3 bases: TGCGCCAGCAGCCCCGGGACTAGGGCTTCTGTTGAGCAGTACTTC.

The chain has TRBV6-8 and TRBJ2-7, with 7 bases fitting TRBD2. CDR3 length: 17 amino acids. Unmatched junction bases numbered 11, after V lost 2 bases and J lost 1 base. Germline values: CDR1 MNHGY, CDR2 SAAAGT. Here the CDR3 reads CASSYAVGALASYEQYF. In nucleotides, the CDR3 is TGTGCCAGCAGTTACGCCGTCGGAGCACTAGCGTCCTACGAGCAGTACTTC.

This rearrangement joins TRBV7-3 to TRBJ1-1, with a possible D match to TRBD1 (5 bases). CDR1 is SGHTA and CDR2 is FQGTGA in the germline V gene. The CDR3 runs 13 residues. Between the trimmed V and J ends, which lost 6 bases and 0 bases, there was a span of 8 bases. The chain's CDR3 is CASSPRVNTEAFF. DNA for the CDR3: TGTGCCAGCAGTCCCAGGGTGAACACTGAAGCTTTCTTT. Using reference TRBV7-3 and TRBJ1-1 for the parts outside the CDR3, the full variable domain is GAGVSQTPSNKVTEKGKYVELRCDPISGHTALYWYRQSLGQGPEFLIYFQGTGAADDSGLPNDRFFAVRPEGSVSTLKIQRTERGDSAVYLCASSPRVNTEAFFGQGTRLTVV.

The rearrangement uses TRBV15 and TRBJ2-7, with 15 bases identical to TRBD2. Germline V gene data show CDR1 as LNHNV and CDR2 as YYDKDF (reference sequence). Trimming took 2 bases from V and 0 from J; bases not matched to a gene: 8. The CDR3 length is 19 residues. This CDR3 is CATSRSPGLAGGSSYEQYF. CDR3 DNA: TGTGCCACCAGCAGATCTCCGGGACTAGCGGGAGGAAGCTCCTACGAGCAGTACTTC.

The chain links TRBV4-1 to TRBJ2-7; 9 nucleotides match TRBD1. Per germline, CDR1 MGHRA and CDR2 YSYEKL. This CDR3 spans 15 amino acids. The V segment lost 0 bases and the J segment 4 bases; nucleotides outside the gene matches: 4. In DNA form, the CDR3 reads TGCGCCAGCAGCCAAGAGGAGGGACAGGGATACGAGCAGTACTTC. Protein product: CASSQEEGQGYEQYF.

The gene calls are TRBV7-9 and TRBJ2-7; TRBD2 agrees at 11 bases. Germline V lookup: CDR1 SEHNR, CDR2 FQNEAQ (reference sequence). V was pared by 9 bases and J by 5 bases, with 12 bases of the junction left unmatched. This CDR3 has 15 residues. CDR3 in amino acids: CASQTSGNIFDEQYF. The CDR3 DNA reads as TGTGCCAGTCAGACTAGCGGGAACATTTTCGACGAGCAGTACTTC.

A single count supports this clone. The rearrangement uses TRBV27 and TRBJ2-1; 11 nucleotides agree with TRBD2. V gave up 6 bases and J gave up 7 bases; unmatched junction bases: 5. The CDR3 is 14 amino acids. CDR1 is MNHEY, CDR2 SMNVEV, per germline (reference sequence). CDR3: CASSLGTSGNEQFF. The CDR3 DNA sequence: TGTGCCAGCAGCCTAGGGACTAGCGGAAATGAGCAGTTCTTC.

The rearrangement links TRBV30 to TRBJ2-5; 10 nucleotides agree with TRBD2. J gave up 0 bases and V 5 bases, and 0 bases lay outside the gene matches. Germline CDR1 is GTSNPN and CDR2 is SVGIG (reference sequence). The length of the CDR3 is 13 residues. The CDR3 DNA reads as TGTGCCTGGGGGACTAGCGACCAAGAGACCCAGTACTTC. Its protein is CAWGTSDQETQYF.

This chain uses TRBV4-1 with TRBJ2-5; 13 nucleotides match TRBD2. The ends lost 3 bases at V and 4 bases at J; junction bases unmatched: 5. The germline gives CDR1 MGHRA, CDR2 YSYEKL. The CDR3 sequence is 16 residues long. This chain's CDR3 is CASSHARTSGRETQYF. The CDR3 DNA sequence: TGCGCCAGCAGCCACGCCAGGACTAGCGGGAGAGAGACCCAGTACTTC.

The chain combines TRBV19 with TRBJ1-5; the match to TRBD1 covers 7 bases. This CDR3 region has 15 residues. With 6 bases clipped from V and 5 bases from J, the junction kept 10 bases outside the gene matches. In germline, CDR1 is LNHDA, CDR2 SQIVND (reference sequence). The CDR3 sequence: CASSDRDRSYQPQHF. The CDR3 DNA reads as TGTGCCAGTAGCGACCGGGACAGAAGTTATCAGCCCCAGCATTTT.

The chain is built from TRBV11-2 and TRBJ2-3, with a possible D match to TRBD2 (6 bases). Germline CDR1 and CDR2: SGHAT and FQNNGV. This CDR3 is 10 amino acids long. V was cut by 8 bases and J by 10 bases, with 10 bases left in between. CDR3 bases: TGTGCCAGCCGCGGGGTGGCGCAGTATTTT. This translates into CASRGVAQYF.